The 27 T cell receptor beta chains reported below all come from one sample, sequenced in a study of vaccination and CD4 T cells after COVID-19 (dated by TCRdb to between 2021 and 2024). The treatment or condition label, as the study defines it: 10-day PBMC culture with coronavirus spike peptide pools or control peptides (ViraFEST assay). For these TCRs, the target antigens are not known. Library prep was done by PCR. The sequencer listed for this sample is Illumina iSeq 100. DNA from cultured CD4+ T cells was subjected to TCR sequencing with the Oncomine TCR Beta short-read assay at the Johns Hopkins FTIC core. Through fastp at Q25 and MiXCR, TCRdb rebuilt clones from the public reads, retaining in-frame beta chains. Each entry is one CDR3 protein sequence, shown with its most common DNA and genes. Here the sample has 10,000 to 15,000 distinct CDR3 sequences; 62% occur a single time. More than 10% of the sample belongs to the ten largest clones.

The sequenced sample consisted of CD4+ T cells from blood, cultured in vitro. Receptors were obtained from a human donor who had recovered from COVID-19.

The chain uses TRBV6-1 and TRBJ1-2; D gene unclear. Per germline, CDR1 MNHNS and CDR2 SASEGT. Trimming left V 6 bases short and J 2 bases short, with 7 bases between. The CDR3 length is 12 residues. CDR3 nucleotides: TGTGCCAGCAGCAGCAACAACTATGGCTACACCTTC. This encodes CASSSNNYGYTF.

The sample holds a few counts of this clonotype. The rearrangement links TRBV6-5 to TRBJ1-1, with D possibly being TRBD1 (6 bases). Germline V gene lookup returns CDR1 MNHEY and CDR2 SVGAGI. V dropped 3 bases and J dropped 3 bases, with 11 bases sitting between them. This CDR3 region has 14 residues. Written as DNA, the CDR3 is TGTGCCAGCAGTTATCGGGGGGCTGACACTGAAGCTTTCTTT. Residues: CASSYRGADTEAFF.

This clonotype was counted only a few times. The V and J genes are TRBV20-1 and TRBJ2-4; 12 bases align to TRBD2. The germline CDR1 and CDR2 sequences are DFQATT and SNEGSKA (reference sequence). V was clipped by 6 bases and J by 7 bases; unmatched bases: 19. CDR3 length: 18 residues. CDR3 residues: CSAKPLAGGPEHLNIQYF. The CDR3 nucleotides read TGCAGTGCGAAGCCGCTAGCGGGAGGGCCAGAGCATCTGAACATTCAGTACTTC.

This clonotype showed up just a few times. The V and J genes are TRBV12-3 or TRBV12-4 and TRBJ2-3, with 11 bases identical to TRBD2. Losses at the gene ends were 5 bases for V and 2 bases for J; bases not matched to a gene: 6. This CDR3 has 16 amino acids. Here the CDR3 reads CASSVGLAGLTDTQYF. The CDR3 nucleotides are TGTGCCAGCAGTGTCGGACTAGCGGGCCTCACAGATACGCAGTATTTT.

The chain uses TRBV27 and TRBJ1-6; 8 bases agree with TRBD1. In germline, CDR1 is MNHEY, CDR2 SMNVEV (reference sequence). The CDR3 is 16 residues long. The J segment lost 5 bases and the V segment lost 6 bases, leaving 9 bases of the junction unmatched. The DNA for the CDR3 is TGTGCCAGCAGGCCGACCGGGACAGGACATAATTCACCCCTCCACTTT. Translation: CASRPTGTGHNSPLHF.

V is TRBV19 and J is TRBJ1-1, with unresolved D. Trimming pared 5 bases from V and 0 bases from J, leaving 4 bases between. CDR3 length equals 12 residues. CDR1 is LNHDA, CDR2 SQIVND, per germline (reference sequence). The CDR3 sequence is CASSGVNTEAFF. In DNA form, the CDR3 reads TGTGCCAGTAGTGGGGTGAACACTGAAGCTTTCTTT.

This clonotype appeared a few times. The chain's CDR3 is CASRGYNQPQHF. In DNA, the CDR3 is TGTGCCAGCAGAGGGTACAATCAGCCCCAGCATTTT. The chain joins TRBV6-1 to TRBJ1-5; no clear D. The CDR3 is 12 residues long. Germline-derived CDR1 and CDR2 are MNHNS and SASEGT. V dropped 6 bases and J dropped 3 bases, with 6 bases sitting between them.

The gene calls are TRBV7-6 and TRBJ2-7, with D perhaps matching TRBD1 (6 bases). This CDR3 is built from 12 residues. Looked up from germline, CDR1 is SGHVS and CDR2 is FNYEAQ. The V and J ends lost 2 bases and 7 bases respectively, with 9 bases between them. CDR3 loop: CASSLLGGEQYF. Here the CDR3 DNA reads TGTGCCAGCAGCTTATTAGGGGGTGAGCAGTACTTC. The variable domain in full, with the rest retrieved from reference TRBV7-6 and TRBJ2-7, is GAGVSQSPRYKVTKRGQDVALRCDPISGHVSLYWYRQALGQGPEFLTYFNYEAQQDKSGLPNDRFSAERPEGSISTLTIQRTEQRDSAMYRCASSLLGGEQYFGPGTRLTVT.

The V and J genes are TRBV5-8 and TRBJ2-5, with 8 positions matching TRBD1. Germline V gene sequence: CDR1 SGHTS, CDR2 YDEGEE. This CDR3 spans 18 amino acids. V was clipped by 0 bases and J by 2 bases; unmatched bases: 12. CDR3 nucleotides: TGTGCCAGCAGCTTGGGTGCCTCGGGACAGGTTCGGCAAGAGACCCAGTACTTC. Protein sequence: CASSLGASGQVRQETQYF.

This chain uses TRBV19 with TRBJ2-4; 9 bases match TRBD2. J gave up 0 bases and V 3 bases, and 6 bases lay outside the gene matches. Germline assignment: CDR1 LNHDA and CDR2 SQIVND (reference sequence). The CDR3 consists of 17 residues. CDR3 sequence reads: CASSIPSGGLAKNIQYF. DNA of the CDR3: TGTGCCAGTAGTATTCCCAGCGGGGGGCTAGCCAAAAACATTCAGTACTTC.

V and J are TRBV20-1 and TRBJ1-5; D is perhaps TRBD1 (6 bases). The ends were cut back, 3 bases at V and 4 bases at J, with 16 bases in the middle. Per germline, CDR1 DFQATT and CDR2 SNEGSKA (reference sequence). The length of the CDR3 is 15 residues. The CDR3 nucleotides read TGCAGTGCTAGGGGGGGGCGGCCTGATAATCAGCCCCAGCATTTT. It specifies CSARGGRPDNQPQHF.

The chain is built from TRBV4-1 and TRBJ2-5, with 8 bases fitting TRBD2. The V and J ends lost 1 base and 5 bases, in that order; junction bases with no gene match: 3. Germline values: CDR1 MGHRA, CDR2 YSYEKL. CDR3 size: 14 residues. CDR3 loop: CASSQAQREETQYF. The CDR3 DNA follows: TGCGCCAGCAGCCAAGCCCAGCGGGAGGAGACCCAGTACTTC.

The rearrangement uses TRBV19 and TRBJ2-5; D uncertain. The CDR3 is 14 amino acids. Germline assignment: CDR1 LNHDA and CDR2 SQIVND (reference sequence). Deletions cut 5 bases from V and 2 bases from J, with 12 bases between. CDR3 sequence: CASSVRVLQETQYF. In nucleotides, the CDR3 is TGTGCCAGTAGTGTCCGGGTCTTACAAGAGACCCAGTACTTC. Complete variable domain (other parts from reference TRBV19 and TRBJ2-5): DGGITQSPKYLFRKEGQNVTLSCEQNLNHDAMYWYRQDPGQGLRLIYYSQIVNDFQKGDIAEGYSVSREKKESFPLTVTSAQKNPTAFYLCASSVRVLQETQYFGPGTRLLVL.

This clonotype turned up a few times. The chain recombines TRBV20-1 with TRBJ1-3; perhaps TRBD1 as D (6 bases). The CDR3 is 14 amino acids. Between the trimmed V and J ends, which lost 5 bases and 0 bases, there was a span of 11 bases. Germline values: CDR1 DFQATT, CDR2 SNEGSKA (reference sequence). This CDR3 reads CSASQGVSGNTIYF. CDR3 nucleotide sequence: TGCAGTGCTTCACAGGGCGTCTCTGGAAACACCATATATTTT.

This clonotype was seen more than once but under ten times. The gene calls are TRBV6-5 and TRBJ2-5; no clear D. The CDR3 spans 13 residues. V lost 3 bases and J lost 2, with 7 bases in between. Germline V gives CDR1 MNHEY, CDR2 SVGAGI. CDR3 amino acids: CASSYSQQETQYF. The CDR3 DNA is TGTGCCAGCAGTTATAGCCAACAAGAGACCCAGTACTTC.

This rearrangement joins TRBV19 to TRBJ2-2, with TRBD1 matching 7 bases. The CDR3 runs to 14 residues. Germline CDR1 and CDR2: LNHDA and SQIVND (reference sequence). Germline trimming cut 4 bases from V and 8 bases from J; bases unmatched to any gene: 7. In DNA, the CDR3 is TGTGCCAGTAGTAGGACAGGTTCCGCTGGGGAGCTGTTTTTT. Protein sequence: CASSRTGSAGELFF.

This chain uses TRBV11-3 with TRBJ2-3; no clear D. Germline V gives CDR1 SGHNT, CDR2 YENEEA. Trimming stripped 3 bases from V and 0 bases from J, with 10 bases between. The CDR3 loop spans 15 amino acids. The CDR3 bases are TGTGCCAGCAGCTTGGATACAGCTAGCACAGATACGCAGTATTTT. Its protein product is CASSLDTASTDTQYF.

V is TRBV5-1 and J is TRBJ2-5; 7 nucleotides align to TRBD1. Germline V gene sequence: CDR1 SGHRS, CDR2 YFSETQ. V trimming: 3 bases; J trimming: 5 bases; junction bases outside the gene matches: 7. The CDR3 runs to 14 residues. The CDR3 here is CASSSRGLAETQYF. CDR3 DNA: TGCGCCAGCAGCTCGAGGGGGCTTGCGGAGACCCAGTACTTC.

This clonotype was seen a few times. The chain has TRBV20-1 and TRBJ2-1; 9 bases are a match to TRBD2. The V gene's germline CDR1 is DFQATT and CDR2 SNEGSKA (reference sequence). This CDR3 comprises 15 residues. J gave up 5 bases and V 1 base, and 6 bases lay outside the gene matches. The CDR3 region has the DNA TGCAGTGCTAGAGTGGCGGGAGGGGTCAACAATGAGCAGTTCTTC. Its protein product is CSARVAGGVNNEQFF.

V and J are TRBV21-1 and TRBJ1-5; the table's D call TRBD1 went unverified against the DNA. TRBV21-1 is noted as a pseudogene. The CDR3 loop spans 15 amino acids. DNA of the CDR3: TGTGCCAGCAGCAAAGAAGACAGGGGGCGGCAGCCCCAGCATTTT. Its protein is CASSKEDRGRQPQHF.

The chain couples TRBV10-3 to TRBJ1-2; 8 bases fit TRBD1. V gave up 4 bases and J gave up 6 bases; unmatched junction bases: 10. Germline assignment: CDR1 ENHRY and CDR2 SYGVKD. The CDR3 runs 15 residues. The CDR3 sequence is CAISGQGTTMDGYTF. The DNA of the CDR3 is TGTGCCATCAGTGGACAGGGGACGACTATGGATGGCTACACCTTC.

The chain carries TRBV9 and TRBJ1-2; 8 bases match TRBD1. The CDR3 has 14 residues. Per germline, CDR1 SGDLS and CDR2 YYNGEE. Germline trimming cut 4 bases from V and 8 bases from J; bases unmatched to any gene: 10. CDR3 in DNA: TGTGCCAGCAGCATGGAAACAGGGGGAAGAGGCTACACCTTC. It specifies CASSMETGGRGYTF. The variable domain in full, completed from reference TRBV9 and TRBJ1-2, reads DSGVTQTPKHLITATGQRVTLRCSPRSGDLSVYWYQQSLDQGLQFLIQYYNGEERAKGNILERFSAQQFPDLHSELNLSSLELGDSALYFCASSMETGGRGYTFGSGTRLTVV.

This chain uses TRBV25-1 with TRBJ1-1, with unresolved D. Germline V gene data show CDR1 as MGHDK and CDR2 as SYGVNS. CDR3 size: 15 residues. Trimming pared 2 bases from V and 6 bases from J, leaving 16 bases between. The CDR3 coding sequence is TGTGCCAGCAGTGAACTGTCCCTTGGAACCCCTGAAGCTTTCTTT. Translated: CASSELSLGTPEAFF.

The chain is built from TRBV20-1 and TRBJ2-2, with D unresolved. CDR1 is DFQATT and CDR2 is SNEGSKA in the germline V gene (reference sequence). V dropped 5 bases and J dropped 4 bases, with 8 bases sitting between them. The CDR3 has 12 residues. This CDR3 reads CSAFTPTGELFF. The CDR3 DNA reads TGCAGTGCTTTCACTCCCACCGGGGAGCTGTTTTTT.

The chain carries TRBV27 and TRBJ2-1, with 9 bases fitting TRBD2. CDR1 and CDR2 (germline): MNHEY, SMNVEV (reference sequence). CDR3 length: 12 residues. The V and J ends lost 4 bases and 10 bases, in that order; junction bases with no gene match: 2. CDR3 bases: TGTGCCAGCAGTTCGACTAGCGGAGAGCAGTTCTTC. This sequence encodes CASSSTSGEQFF.

This rearrangement joins TRBV5-5 to TRBJ2-1; 9 bases fit TRBD2. The germline gives CDR1 SGHKS, CDR2 YYEKEE (reference sequence). The CDR3 sequence is 15 residues long. Germline trimming cut 7 bases from V and 0 bases from J; bases unmatched to any gene: 5. In DNA, the CDR3 is TGTGCCAGCGGGCGGGAGGGAAGCTCCTACAATGAGCAGTTCTTC. Encoded protein: CASGREGSSYNEQFF.

The J gene is TRBJ1-5, the V gene TRBV28; 8 positions match TRBD1. The J segment lost 2 bases and the V segment lost 5 bases, leaving 8 bases of the junction unmatched. The germline gives CDR1 MDHEN, CDR2 SYDVKM. The CDR3 spans 16 residues. The CDR3: CASSRQDRARNQPQHF. Written as DNA, the CDR3 is TGTGCCAGCAGTAGACAGGACAGGGCTCGCAATCAGCCCCAGCATTTT.